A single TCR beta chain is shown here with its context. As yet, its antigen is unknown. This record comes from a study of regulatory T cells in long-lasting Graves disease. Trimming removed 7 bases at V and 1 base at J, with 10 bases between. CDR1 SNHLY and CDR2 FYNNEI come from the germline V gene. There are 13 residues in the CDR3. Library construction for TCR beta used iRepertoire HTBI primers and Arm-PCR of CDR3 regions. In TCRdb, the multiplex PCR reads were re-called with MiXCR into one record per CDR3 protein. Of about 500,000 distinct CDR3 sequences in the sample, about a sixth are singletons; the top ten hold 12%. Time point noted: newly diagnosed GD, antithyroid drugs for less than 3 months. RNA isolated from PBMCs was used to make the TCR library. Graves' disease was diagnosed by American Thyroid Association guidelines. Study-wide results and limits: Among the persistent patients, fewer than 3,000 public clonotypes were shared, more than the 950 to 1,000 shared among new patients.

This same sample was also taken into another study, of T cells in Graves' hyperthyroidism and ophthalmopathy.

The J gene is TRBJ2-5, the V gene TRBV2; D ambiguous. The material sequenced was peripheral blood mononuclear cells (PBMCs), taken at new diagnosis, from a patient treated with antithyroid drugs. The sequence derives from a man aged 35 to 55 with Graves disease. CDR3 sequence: CASNQLGQETQYF. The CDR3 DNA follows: TGTGCCAGCAACCAGTTAGGCCAAGAGACCCAGTACTTC.